The sample holds one count of the clone carrying this T cell receptor (beta chain). Its antigen is not known. These data are taken from a study of shared clonotypes between healthy human individuals. Study-level background: Per-donor plates numbered three CD4 naive, three CD4 memory, two CD8 naive and one CD8 memory.

V lost 1 base and J lost 2; bases outside the gene matches: 9. Germline CDR1 is SGHVS and CDR2 is FNYEAQ. The CDR3 is 17 residues long. Profiled with immunoSEQ multiplex PCR; TCRdb holds only in-frame clones, not every one. Of approximately 2.5 million clones in the sample, 90% to 95% were seen once. General observations from the study: Compared with clonotypes that all four donors shared, non-shared clonotypes had lower generation probabilities.

Sequencing was performed on naive CD4+ T cells from PBMCs. Subset defined: CD45RA+ positively selected. The chain carries TRBV7-6 and TRBJ2-7, with TRBD2 matching over 9 bases. This clonotype was obtained from a man aged 18-30 years in good health. Some clones in this sample may be carry-over from other donors' samples. The CDR3 is CASSLGPISGSTYEQYF. The CDR3 DNA follows: TGTGCCAGCAGCTTAGGTCCTATTAGCGGGAGTACCTACGAGCAGTACTTC.